This entry lists 13 T cell receptor beta chains sequenced from one sample in a study of T cell responses to AZD1222 COVID-19 vaccine. Profiled with immunoSEQ multiplex PCR; TCRdb holds only in-frame clones, not every one. This repertoire shows 25,000 to 35,000 clones, roughly 93% found once; its top ten account for roughly 8.1%. Sequencing used peripheral blood, obtained on day 0 of AZD1222 vaccination. Receptor source: an adult in good health.

V gene TRBV18 combines with J gene TRBJ1-2; 8 bases match TRBD1. Germline-derived CDR1 and CDR2 are KGHSH and LQKENI. The CDR3 extends over 14 amino acids. Trimming took 8 bases from V and 4 from J; bases not matched to a gene: 9. The CDR3 loop is CASAIQGAVYGYTF. In DNA form, the CDR3 reads TGTGCCAGCGCTATTCAGGGGGCCGTCTATGGCTACACCTTC.

This chain uses TRBV3-1 (or the pseudogene TRBV3-2) with TRBJ2-5, with 8 positions matching TRBD2. The CDR3 runs to 15 residues. V trimming: 3 bases; J trimming: 1 base; junction bases outside the gene matches: 4. CDR1 and CDR2 from the germline V gene are LGHDT and YNNKEL (reference sequence). The CDR3 nucleotides are TGTGCCAGCAGCCATTACGGGGGGGCCCAAGAGACCCAGTACTTC. Amino acid sequence: CASSHYGGAQETQYF.

This chain joins TRBV25-1 and TRBJ1-2; TRBD1 agrees at 9 bases. With V trimmed by 5 bases and J by 6 bases, 7 bases remained unmatched. Germline CDR1 MGHDK, CDR2 SYGVNS. The CDR3 extends over 14 amino acids. CDR3 residues: CASSRLGQGDGYTF. CDR3 nucleotide sequence: TGTGCCAGCAGTCGTCTGGGACAGGGAGATGGCTACACCTTC.

This clone was recorded only once. The V call is TRBV4-3, the J call TRBJ2-1; D gene unclear. CDR1 is LGHNA, CDR2 YSLEER, per germline. The CDR3 is 12 residues long. Deletions cut 3 bases from V and 13 bases from J, with 13 bases between. The CDR3 nucleotides are TGCGCCAGCAGCCATCCTCCACCGGATCAGTTCTTC. Protein: CASSHPPPDQFF.

The chain employs TRBV5-4 and TRBJ1-1; unclear D gene. From germline, CDR1 is SGHNT and CDR2 YYREEE (reference sequence). The CDR3 sequence is 13 residues long. The V end lost 0 bases, the J end lost 2 bases, and 5 bases lay between the germline ends. This CDR3 reads CASSLALNTEAFF. The CDR3, as DNA: TGTGCCAGCAGCTTGGCACTAAACACTGAAGCTTTCTTT. The whole variable domain, filled in from reference TRBV5-4 and TRBJ1-1, reads ETGVTQSPTHLIKTRGQQVTLRCSSQSGHNTVSWYQQALGQGPQFIFQYYREEENGRGNFPPRFSGLQFPNYSSELNVNALELDDSALYLCASSLALNTEAFFGQGTRLTVV.

The chain carries TRBV7-9 and TRBJ2-7; D may correspond to TRBD1 or TRBD2 (5 bases each). The CDR3 covers 14 residues. Trimming shortened V by 1 base and J by 5 bases, and 12 bases separated the two germline ends. CDR1 is SEHNR, CDR2 FQNEAQ, per germline (reference sequence). In nucleotides, the CDR3 is TGTGCCAGCAGCTTAGAGGTAGGGACCCACGAGCAGTACTTC. Translation: CASSLEVGTHEQYF. The full variable domain, completed using reference TRBV7-9 and TRBJ2-7, is DTGVSQNPRHKITKRGQNVTFRCDPISEHNRLYWYRQTLGQGPEFLTYFQNEAQLEKSRLLSDRFSAERPKGSFSTLEIQRTEQGDSAMYLCASSLEVGTHEQYFGPGTRLTVT.

This clone was recorded a few times. The chain employs TRBV30 and TRBJ1-1; no clear D gene. V shed 5 bases and J shed 7 bases, with 17 bases lying between them. This CDR3 has 13 residues. The V gene's germline CDR1 is GTSNPN and CDR2 SVGIG (reference sequence). This chain's CDR3 is CAWLNKMWYEAFF. The DNA for the CDR3 is TGTGCCTGGCTCAATAAAATGTGGTATGAAGCTTTCTTT.

V is TRBV6-4 and J is TRBJ2-1; maybe TRBD2 (6 bases). CDR3 length equals 14 residues. CDR1 is MRHNA, CDR2 SNTAGT, per germline. Trimming took 6 bases from V and 7 from J, leaving 16 bases between them. CDR3 in amino acids: CASSLGSGGNEQFF. CDR3 sequence (DNA): TGTGCCAGCAGCCTAGGGTCCGGGGGAAATGAGCAGTTCTTC.

This chain uses TRBV7-2 with TRBJ2-2; 9 nucleotides align to TRBD1. Germline V gene sequence: CDR1 SGHTA, CDR2 FQGNSA. Trimming cost V 1 base and J 8 bases; bases outside gene matches: 5. This CDR3 has 15 residues. The CDR3 DNA reads TGTGCCAGCAGCTTAGTACAGGGGGCAGGGGGGGAGCTGTTTTTT. Amino acid sequence: CASSLVQGAGGELFF.

This chain links TRBV6-6 with TRBJ2-3; TRBD2 might be the D (7 bases). The CDR3 is 17 amino acids. Trimming took off 5 bases at V and 0 bases at J, with 18 bases between the two ends. Germline lookup yields CDR1 MNHNY and CDR2 SVGAGI (reference sequence). The CDR3 reads CASSPSRGGGSTDTQYF. The CDR3 nucleotides are TGTGCCAGCAGTCCCTCTCGGGGCGGGGGCAGCACAGATACGCAGTATTTT.

The V gene is TRBV2, the J gene TRBJ1-1, with TRBD1 identical over 10 bases. The CDR3 runs to 15 residues. V dropped 4 bases and J dropped 1; count of bases not matched to a gene: 3. Looked up from germline, CDR1 is SNHLY and CDR2 is FYNNEI. The CDR3 sequence: CASSGQGARNTEAFF. CDR3 bases: TGTGCCAGCAGTGGACAGGGGGCGCGGAACACTGAAGCTTTCTTT.

The chain's CDR3 is CASSIPLAGGRNEQFF. As DNA, the CDR3 is TGTGCCAGTAGTATTCCACTAGCGGGAGGTCGTAATGAGCAGTTCTTC. This rearrangement joins TRBV19 to TRBJ2-1; 12 bases map to TRBD2. The trim removed 3 bases at V and 7 bases at J, leaving 7 bases unmatched. The CDR3 covers 16 residues. Germline V gene data show CDR1 as LNHDA and CDR2 as SQIVND (reference sequence).

The V call is TRBV10-3, the J call TRBJ1-2; D ambiguous. Germline V gene lookup returns CDR1 ENHRY and CDR2 SYGVKD. With 3 bases removed from V and 0 bases from J, the gap between germline ends came to 5 bases. The CDR3 spans 13 residues. The CDR3 nucleotides are TGTGCCATCAGTGACACCGCTAACTATGGCTACACCTTC. It translates to CAISDTANYGYTF.